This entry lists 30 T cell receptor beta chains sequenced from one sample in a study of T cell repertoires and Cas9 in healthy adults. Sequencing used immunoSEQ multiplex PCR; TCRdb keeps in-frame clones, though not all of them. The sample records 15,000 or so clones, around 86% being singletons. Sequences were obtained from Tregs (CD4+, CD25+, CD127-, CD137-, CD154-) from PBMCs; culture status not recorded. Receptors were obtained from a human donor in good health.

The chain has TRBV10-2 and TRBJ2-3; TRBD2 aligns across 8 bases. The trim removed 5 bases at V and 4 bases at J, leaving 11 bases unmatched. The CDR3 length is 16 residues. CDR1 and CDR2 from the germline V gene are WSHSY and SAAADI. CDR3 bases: TGCGCCAGCAGTAGTGAAAGTAGCGGGGTTCCAGATACGCAGTATTTT. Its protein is CASSSESSGVPDTQYF.

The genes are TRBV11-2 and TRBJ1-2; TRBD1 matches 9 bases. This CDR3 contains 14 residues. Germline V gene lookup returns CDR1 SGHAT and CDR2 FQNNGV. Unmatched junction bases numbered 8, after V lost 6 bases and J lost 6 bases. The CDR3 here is CASRRAGTGHGYTF. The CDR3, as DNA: TGTGCCAGCAGAAGAGCCGGGACAGGGCATGGCTACACCTTC.

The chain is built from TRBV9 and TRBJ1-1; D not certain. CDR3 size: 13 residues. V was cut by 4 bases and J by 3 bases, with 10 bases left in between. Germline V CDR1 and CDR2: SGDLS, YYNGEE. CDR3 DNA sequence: TGTGCCAGCAGCCCCACGTTGGACACTGAAGCTTTCTTT. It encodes CASSPTLDTEAFF.

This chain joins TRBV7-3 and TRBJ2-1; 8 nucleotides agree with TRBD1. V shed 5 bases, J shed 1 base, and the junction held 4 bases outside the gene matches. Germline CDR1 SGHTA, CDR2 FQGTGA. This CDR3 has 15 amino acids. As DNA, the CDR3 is TGTGCCAGCAGCCGAGGACAGGGTTCCTACAATGAGCAGTTCTTC. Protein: CASSRGQGSYNEQFF.

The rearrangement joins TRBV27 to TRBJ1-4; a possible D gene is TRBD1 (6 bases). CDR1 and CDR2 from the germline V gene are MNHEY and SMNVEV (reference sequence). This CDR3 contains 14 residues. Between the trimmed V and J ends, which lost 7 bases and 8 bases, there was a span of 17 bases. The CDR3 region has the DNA TGTGCCAGCAAACCTATAGGGGGACGGGAAAAACTGTTTTTT. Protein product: CASKPIGGREKLFF.

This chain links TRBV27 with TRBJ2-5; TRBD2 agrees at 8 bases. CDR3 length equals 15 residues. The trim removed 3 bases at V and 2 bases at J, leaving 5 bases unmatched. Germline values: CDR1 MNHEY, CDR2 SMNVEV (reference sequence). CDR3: CASSLSGTRQETQYF. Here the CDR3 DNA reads TGTGCCAGCAGTTTGTCTGGGACTAGACAAGAGACCCAGTACTTC.

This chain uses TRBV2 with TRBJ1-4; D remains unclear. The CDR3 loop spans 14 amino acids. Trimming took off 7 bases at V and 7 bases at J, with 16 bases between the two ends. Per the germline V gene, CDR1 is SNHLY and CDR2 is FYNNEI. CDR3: CASTLGPRIEKLFF. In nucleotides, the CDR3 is TGTGCCAGCACCCTGGGCCCGAGGATTGAAAAACTGTTTTTT.

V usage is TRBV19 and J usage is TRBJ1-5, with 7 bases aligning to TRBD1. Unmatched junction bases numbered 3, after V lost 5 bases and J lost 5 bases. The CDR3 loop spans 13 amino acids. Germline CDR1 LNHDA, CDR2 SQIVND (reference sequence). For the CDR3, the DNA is TGTGCCAGTAGTTCAGGGGGGGATCAGCCCCAGCATTTT. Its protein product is CASSSGGDQPQHF.

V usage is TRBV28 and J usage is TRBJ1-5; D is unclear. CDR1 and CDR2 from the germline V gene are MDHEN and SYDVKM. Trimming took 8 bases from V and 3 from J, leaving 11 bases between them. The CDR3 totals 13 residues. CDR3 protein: CASGRMNNQPQHF. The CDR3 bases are TGTGCCAGCGGCCGAATGAACAATCAGCCCCAGCATTTT.

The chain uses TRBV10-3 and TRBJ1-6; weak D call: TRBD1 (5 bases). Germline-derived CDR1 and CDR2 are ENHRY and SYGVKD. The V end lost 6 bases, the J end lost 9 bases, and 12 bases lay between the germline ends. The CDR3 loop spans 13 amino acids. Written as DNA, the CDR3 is TGTGCCATCAGACGGGACTGGGGTTCACCCCTCCACTTT. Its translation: CAIRRDWGSPLHF.

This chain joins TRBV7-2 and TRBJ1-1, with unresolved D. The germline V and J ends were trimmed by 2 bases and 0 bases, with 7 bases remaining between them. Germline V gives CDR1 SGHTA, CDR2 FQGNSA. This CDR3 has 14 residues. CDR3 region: CASSLTGMNTEAFF. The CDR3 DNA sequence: TGTGCCAGCAGCTTAACGGGTATGAACACTGAAGCTTTCTTT. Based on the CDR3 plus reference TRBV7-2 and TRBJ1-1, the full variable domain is GAGVSQSPSNKVTEKGKDVELRCDPISGHTALYWYRQSLGQGLEFLIYFQGNSAPDKSGLPSDRFSAERTGGSVSTLTIQRTQQEDSAVYLCASSLTGMNTEAFFGQGTRLTVV.

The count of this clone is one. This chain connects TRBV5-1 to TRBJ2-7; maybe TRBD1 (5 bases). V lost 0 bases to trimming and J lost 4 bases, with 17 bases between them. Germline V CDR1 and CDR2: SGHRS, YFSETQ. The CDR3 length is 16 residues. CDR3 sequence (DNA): TGCGCCAGCAGCTTGGCCTCAGGGATCGTTACATACGAGCAGTACTTC. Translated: CASSLASGIVTYEQYF.

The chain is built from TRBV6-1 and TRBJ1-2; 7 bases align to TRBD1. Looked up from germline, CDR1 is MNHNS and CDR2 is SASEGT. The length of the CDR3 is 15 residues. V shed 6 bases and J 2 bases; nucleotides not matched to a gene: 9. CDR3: CASREMRDRNYGYTF. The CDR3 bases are TGTGCCAGCAGAGAAATGCGGGACAGAAACTATGGCTACACCTTC.

This CDR3 is CASSPPLGDFMPQYF. The DNA of the CDR3 is TGTGCCAGTAGTCCCCCTTTGGGGGATTTTATGCCCCAGTACTTC. The gene calls are TRBV19 and TRBJ2-5; D tentatively reads TRBD1 or TRBD2 (5 bases each). The V gene's germline CDR1 is LNHDA and CDR2 SQIVND (reference sequence). The CDR3 has 15 residues. V lost 5 bases and J lost 9, with 22 bases in between.

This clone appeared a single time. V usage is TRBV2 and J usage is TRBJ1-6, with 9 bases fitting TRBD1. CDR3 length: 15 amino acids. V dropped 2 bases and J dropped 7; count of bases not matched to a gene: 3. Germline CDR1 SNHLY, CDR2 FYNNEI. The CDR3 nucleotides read TGTGCCAGCAGTGAAAGGACAGGGGCAAATTCACCCCTCCACTTT. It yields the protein CASSERTGANSPLHF.

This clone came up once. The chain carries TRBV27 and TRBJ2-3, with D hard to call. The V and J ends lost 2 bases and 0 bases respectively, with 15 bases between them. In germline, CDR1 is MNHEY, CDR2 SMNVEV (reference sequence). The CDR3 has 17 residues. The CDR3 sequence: CASSLGSRSASTDTQYF. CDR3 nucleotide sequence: TGTGCCAGCAGTTTAGGTTCGAGATCTGCTAGCACAGATACGCAGTATTTT.

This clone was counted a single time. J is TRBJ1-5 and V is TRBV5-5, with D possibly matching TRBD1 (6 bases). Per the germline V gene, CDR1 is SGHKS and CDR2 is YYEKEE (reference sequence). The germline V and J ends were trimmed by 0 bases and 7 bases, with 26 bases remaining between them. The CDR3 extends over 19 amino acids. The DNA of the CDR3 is TGTGCCAGCAGCTTGGGCCCCCGAGGACGACAGGCTAGTGGACAGCCCCAGCATTTT. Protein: CASSLGPRGRQASGQPQHF.

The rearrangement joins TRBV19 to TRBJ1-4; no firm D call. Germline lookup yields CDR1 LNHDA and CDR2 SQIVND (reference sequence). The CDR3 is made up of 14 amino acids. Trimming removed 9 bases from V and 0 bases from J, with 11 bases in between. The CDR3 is CASQKGATNEKLFF. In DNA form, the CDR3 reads TGTGCCAGCCAAAAGGGTGCAACTAATGAAAAACTGTTTTTT.

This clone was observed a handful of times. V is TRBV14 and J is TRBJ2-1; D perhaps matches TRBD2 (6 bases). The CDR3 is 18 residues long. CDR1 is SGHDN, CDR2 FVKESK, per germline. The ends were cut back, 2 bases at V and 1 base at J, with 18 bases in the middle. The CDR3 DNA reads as TGTGCCAGCAGCCAACGACTCGGGGGATCCGATTCCTACAATGAGCAGTTCTTC. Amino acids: CASSQRLGGSDSYNEQFF.

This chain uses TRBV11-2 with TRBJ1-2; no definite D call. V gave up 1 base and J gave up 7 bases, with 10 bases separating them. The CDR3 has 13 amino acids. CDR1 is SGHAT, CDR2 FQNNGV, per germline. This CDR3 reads CASSLGGAGGYTF. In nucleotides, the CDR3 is TGTGCCAGCAGCTTAGGAGGTGCCGGTGGCTACACCTTC.

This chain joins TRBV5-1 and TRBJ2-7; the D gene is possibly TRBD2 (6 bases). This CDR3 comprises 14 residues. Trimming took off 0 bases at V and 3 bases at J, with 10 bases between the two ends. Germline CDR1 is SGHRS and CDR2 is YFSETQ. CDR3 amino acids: CASSLDGTDYEQYF. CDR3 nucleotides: TGCGCCAGCAGCTTGGACGGGACTGACTACGAGCAGTACTTC.

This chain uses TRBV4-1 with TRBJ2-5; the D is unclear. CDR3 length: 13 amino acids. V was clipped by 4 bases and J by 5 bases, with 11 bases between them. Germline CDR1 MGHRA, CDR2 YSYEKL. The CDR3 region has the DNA TGCGCCAGCAGCCGGGCCCAACGGGAGACCCAGTACTTC. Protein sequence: CASSRAQRETQYF.

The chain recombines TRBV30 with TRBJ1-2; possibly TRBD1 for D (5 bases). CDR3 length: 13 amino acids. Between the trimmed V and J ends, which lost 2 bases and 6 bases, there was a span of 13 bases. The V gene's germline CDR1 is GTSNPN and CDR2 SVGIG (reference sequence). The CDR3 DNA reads TGTGCCTGGAGTTCCGGGGCAGAAAATGGCTACACCTTC. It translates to CAWSSGAENGYTF.

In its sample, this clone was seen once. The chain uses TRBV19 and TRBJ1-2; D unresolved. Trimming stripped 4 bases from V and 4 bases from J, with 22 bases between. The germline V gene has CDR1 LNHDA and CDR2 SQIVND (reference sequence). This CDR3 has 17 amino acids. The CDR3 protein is CASSTDGGLGIGYGYTF. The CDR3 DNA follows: TGTGCCAGTAGTACCGACGGAGGGCTGGGGATTGGCTATGGCTACACCTTC.

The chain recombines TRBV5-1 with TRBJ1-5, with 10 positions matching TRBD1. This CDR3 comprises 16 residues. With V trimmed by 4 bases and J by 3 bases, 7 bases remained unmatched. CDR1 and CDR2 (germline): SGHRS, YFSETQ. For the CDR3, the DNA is TGCGCCAGCAGCCCGTGGACAGGGGGACCCAATCAGCCCCAGCATTTT. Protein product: CASSPWTGGPNQPQHF.

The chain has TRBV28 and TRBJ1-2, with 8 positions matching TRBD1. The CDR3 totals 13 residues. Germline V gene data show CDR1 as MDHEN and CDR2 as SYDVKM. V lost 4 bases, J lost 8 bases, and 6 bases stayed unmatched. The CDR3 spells CASSWTGYRGYTF. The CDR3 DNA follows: TGTGCCAGCAGTTGGACAGGGTATCGGGGCTACACCTTC.

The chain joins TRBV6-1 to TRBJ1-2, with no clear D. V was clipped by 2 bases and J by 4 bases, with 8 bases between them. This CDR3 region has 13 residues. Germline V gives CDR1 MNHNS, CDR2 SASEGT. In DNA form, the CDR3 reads TGTGCCAGCAGTGAATTAGCTGTCTATGGCTACACCTTC. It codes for CASSELAVYGYTF.

The CDR3 sequence: CASSHGQGDNSPLHF. CDR3 DNA: TGTGCCAGCAGCCACGGACAGGGGGATAATTCACCCCTCCACTTT. V and J are TRBV4-2 and TRBJ1-6; TRBD1 aligns across 10 bases. This CDR3 comprises 15 residues. Germline V gene sequence: CDR1 LGHNA, CDR2 YNFKEQ. The V segment lost 3 bases and the J segment 5 bases; nucleotides outside the gene matches: 1.

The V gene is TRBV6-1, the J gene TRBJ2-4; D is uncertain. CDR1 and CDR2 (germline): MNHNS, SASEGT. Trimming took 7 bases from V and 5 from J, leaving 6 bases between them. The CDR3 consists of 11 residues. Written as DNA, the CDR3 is TGTGCCAGCAATATTCAAAACATTCAGTACTTC. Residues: CASNIQNIQYF.

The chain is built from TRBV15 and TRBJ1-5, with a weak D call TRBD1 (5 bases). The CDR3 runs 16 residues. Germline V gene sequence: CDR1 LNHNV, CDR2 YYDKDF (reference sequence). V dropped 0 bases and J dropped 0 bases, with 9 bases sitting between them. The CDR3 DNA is TGTGCCACCAGCAGAGAGAGGGGTTATAGCAATCAGCCCCAGCATTTT. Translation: CATSRERGYSNQPQHF.